This T cell receptor (beta chain) was captured by sequencing in a study of identical twins (dated by TCRdb to the mid-2010s). In the study overall: The study deep-sequenced TCR alpha and beta repertoires from monozygotic twins, unrelated adults of various ages and cord blood to test whether fetal clonotypes persist. To rule out contamination, the twin experiments were replicated at different times with different library preparation protocols. Overall study results and their limits: Zero-insertion analyses could be partly confounded by invariant T cells such as MAIT and iNKT, though diverse VJ usage argued against such confounding for most clonotypes. Abundant cord blood beta clonotypes carried fewer insertions; young adult naive repertoires showed a weaker similar trend, while memory repertoires showed none. Because the same donors could not be followed over many years, the conclusions depended on cross-sectional statistical analysis. Out-of-frame TCR alpha sequences shared between twins showed an excess of low generation-probability sequences compared with coincidental sharing between unrelated individuals. A weaker excess of twin sharing was found in beta out-of-frame sequences because the signal-to-noise ratio was lowered by fewer shared sequences. In monozygotic twins, out-of-frame TCR alpha sharing was systematically underestimated by recombination models, although the models agreed with sharing between unrelated individuals.

On this clonotype itself: The specificity of this receptor is unknown. It has no much larger one-base neighbor in the sample; base qualities were not kept.

The receptor library was made with 5' RACE. TCRdb records Illumina HiSeq 2000 as the sequencer. A universal primer binding site was introduced by template switching, and a unique molecular identifier was present in the final cDNA, enabling accurate counting of TCR cDNA molecules. First-strand cDNA for TCR alpha and beta chains was synthesized from specific primers in the conserved constant-segment region. To control for contamination, each cDNA library was double barcoded with a SMART-Mk sample barcode plus Illumina barcodes. TruSeq adapter sequences and Illumina sample barcodes were added in two successive PCR steps. The TCR alpha and beta cDNA libraries were sequenced on the Illumina HiSeq platform using custom primers. In the source study's methods: MiGEC processed the raw reads to extract unique molecular identifiers, while MiXCR was used to determine the CDR3 positions. Recombination models were inferred per individual with the repgenHMM and IGoR tools using an EM algorithm. The tcR package in R was used for shared clonotype analysis, with sharing normalized by the product of cloneset sizes. To study raw recombination without the effects of thymic and clonal selection, out-of-frame nonproductive sequences were analyzed. The raw public reads went through TCRdb reprocessing: fastp at Q25, MiXCR clone calling, in-frame beta chains kept. Entries that share a CDR3 protein sequence are merged under the most common genes and DNA. These V and J calls originate from TCRdb's pipeline instead of the authors' own analysis. This sample is represented by about 470,000 distinct CDR3 sequences; 20% to 25% of them were singletons. Together, the top ten hold 2.5% to 3.5% of the sample.

Every donor was a healthy Caucasian. Three pairs of female monozygotic twins, all aged roughly 18 to 29 years, were included in the twin cohort. Positive isolation kits from Invitrogen were used to isolate the CD4+ and CD8+ T cell populations. Reading from cysteine to phenylalanine, the CDR3 counts 15 amino acids. Only the CDR3 DNA is retained, 45 bases long and in frame from the first base. CDR1 and CDR2 are read off the germline V gene as MNHEY and SVGEGT. Trimming costs V 3 bases and J 3 bases, and their ends lie 15 bases apart. These data were likewise used in another study, on T cells expressing NK-cell markers. The second study reports: TCR beta-chain repertoires were profiled in sorted CD3+CD56+NKG2C+, CD3+CD56+NKG2C- and CD3+CD56-NKG2C+ T-cell subsets from roughly eight donors. Seven of the eight sequenced donors were HCMV-seropositive and one was HCMV-seronegative. In several experiments an anti-gammadeltaTCR antibody was added to restrict sorting to alphabetaTCR-expressing T cells. In several donors, the dominant CD3+CD56+NKG2C+ clonotypes were found to rank among the top 10 CD8+ clonotypes and to make up about 1.0-7.5% of CD8+ T cells. Those dominant clonotypes were again the most abundant among CD3+CD56-NKG2C+ cells in several donors, at about 25-65%. It remained unclear whether the expanded NKG2C-expressing T cell clones were specific for HCMV antigens. Randomly selected healthy volunteers, three men and five women, were used as the eight sequenced donors. To determine HCMV serostatus, a commercial ELISA kit was used to detect HCMV-specific IgG in serum. MIGEC handled demultiplexing of the reads and grouping by UMI, while MiTCR was used to assemble and quantify clonotypes. To exclude erroneous sequences, any TCR cDNA sequence not supported by at least two reads was discarded. The tcR package was used for downstream repertoire analysis, with clonotypes matched between fractions based on CDR3 nucleotide sequence plus V segment. VDJmatch was used to annotate antigen specificity against VDJdb, with one amino acid substitution allowed in CDR3.

The sample comprised CD4+ T cells sorted from blood. The chain joins TRBV6-2 or TRBV6-3 to TRBJ2-7; the D segment may tentatively be TRBD1 or TRBD2, each giving 5 matched bases. The TCR originated in a woman aged 18 to 35 in good health. CDR3 protein: CASSYSGRSFYEQYF. The nucleotide sequence reads TGTGCCAGCAGTTATTCGGGACGCTCATTCTACGAGCAGTACTTC.